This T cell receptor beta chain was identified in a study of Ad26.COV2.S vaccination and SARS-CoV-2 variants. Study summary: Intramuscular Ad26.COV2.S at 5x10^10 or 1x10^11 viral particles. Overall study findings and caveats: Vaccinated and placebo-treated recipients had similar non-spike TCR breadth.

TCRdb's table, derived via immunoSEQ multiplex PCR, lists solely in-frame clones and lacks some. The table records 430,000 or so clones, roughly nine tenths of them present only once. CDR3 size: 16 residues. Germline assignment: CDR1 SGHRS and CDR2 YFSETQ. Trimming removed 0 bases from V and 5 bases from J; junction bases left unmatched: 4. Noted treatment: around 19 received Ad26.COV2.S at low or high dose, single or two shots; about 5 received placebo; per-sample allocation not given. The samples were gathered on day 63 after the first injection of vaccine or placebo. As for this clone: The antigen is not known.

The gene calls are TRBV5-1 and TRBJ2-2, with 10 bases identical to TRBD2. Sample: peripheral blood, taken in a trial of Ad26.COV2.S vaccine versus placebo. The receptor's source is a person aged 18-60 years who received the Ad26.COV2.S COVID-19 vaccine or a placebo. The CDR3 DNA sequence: TGCGCCAGCAGCTTGGCTCTAGCGGGGGAAACCGGGGAGCTGTTTTTT. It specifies CASSLALAGETGELFF.